Listed here is a single TCR beta chain. Trimming stripped 3 bases from V and 3 bases from J, with 13 bases between. Germline-derived CDR1 and CDR2 are SGHNT and YYREEE (reference sequence). This CDR3 is 14 amino acids long. The data belong to a study of blood T cell repertoires in COVID-19. Sequencing used immunoSEQ multiplex PCR; TCRdb keeps in-frame clones, though not all of them. The sample holds 150,000 or so clones, roughly four fifths seen once. The sample comprised peripheral blood. The V gene is TRBV5-4, the J gene TRBJ2-7; possibly TRBD1 for D (5 bases). This receptor was identified in an elderly man with acute or convalescent COVID-19. CDR3 loop: CASSSPTEFYEQYF. CDR3 nucleotides: TGTGCCAGCAGCTCGCCGACAGAGTTCTACGAGCAGTACTTC.